Below are 4 T cell receptor beta chains sequenced from a single sample in a study of cytomegalovirus exposure and HLA in healthy donors. PCR was performed using 60 Vbeta and 13 Jbeta primers. Sequencing was performed with immunoSEQ multiplex PCR; in TCRdb, only in-frame clones are kept and a portion is missing. The sample records roughly 120,000 clones, around 70% being singletons. Sequencing was done on a sample of PBMCs. The source of these receptors is a middle-aged woman in good health and CMV-seronegative.

This chain links TRBV28 with TRBJ2-7, with TRBD2 identical over 8 bases. The V segment lost 7 bases and the J segment 2 bases; nucleotides outside the gene matches: 10. CDR1 is MDHEN, CDR2 SYDVKM, per germline. The CDR3 length is 15 residues. In nucleotides, the CDR3 is TGTGCCAGCACGAAATGGACTAGCCGGACCTACGAGCAGTACTTC. Residues: CASTKWTSRTYEQYF. The complete variable domain, with remaining parts taken from reference TRBV28 and TRBJ2-7, reads DVKVTQSSRYLVKRTGEKVFLECVQDMDHENMFWYRQDPGLGLRLIYFSYDVKMKEKGDIPEGYSVSREKKERFSLILESASTNQTSMYLCASTKWTSRTYEQYFGPGTRLTVT.

The gene calls are TRBV19 and TRBJ1-1; the D gene is possibly TRBD1 (6 bases). Trimming removed 11 bases from V and 5 bases from J, with 18 bases in between. This CDR3 region has 13 residues. In germline, CDR1 is LNHDA, CDR2 SQIVND (reference sequence). CDR3 sequence (DNA): TGTGCCTCAAGGAATCAGGGGTGGACTGAAGCTTTCTTT. Translating it yields CASRNQGWTEAFF.

V is TRBV4-3 and J is TRBJ1-3; 10 bases agree with TRBD1. V was pared by 2 bases and J by 0 bases, with 4 bases of the junction left unmatched. The CDR3 totals 17 residues. Germline V CDR1 and CDR2: LGHNA, YSLEER. The CDR3 protein is CASSQHRDRGSGNTIYF. In DNA, the CDR3 is TGCGCCAGCAGCCAACACCGGGACAGGGGCTCTGGAAACACCATATATTTT.

This chain links TRBV28 with TRBJ1-1; D may be TRBD1 (5 bases). The CDR3 consists of 14 residues. With 7 bases removed from V and 11 bases from J, the gap between germline ends came to 23 bases. Germline V gene data show CDR1 as MDHEN and CDR2 as SYDVKM. CDR3 nucleotides: TGTGCCAGCACCACTCCGGCGGGGCCCGCCGTTGCTTTCTTT. It encodes CASTTPAGPAVAFF.